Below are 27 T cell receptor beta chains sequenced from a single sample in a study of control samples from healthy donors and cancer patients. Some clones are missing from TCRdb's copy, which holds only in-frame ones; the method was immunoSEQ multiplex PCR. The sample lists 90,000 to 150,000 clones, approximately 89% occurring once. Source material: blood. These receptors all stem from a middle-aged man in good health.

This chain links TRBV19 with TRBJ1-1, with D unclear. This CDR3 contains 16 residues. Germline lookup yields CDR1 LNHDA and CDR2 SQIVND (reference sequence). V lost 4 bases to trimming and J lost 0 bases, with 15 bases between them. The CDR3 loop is CASSTFQSPMNTEAFF. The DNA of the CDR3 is TGTGCCAGTAGTACATTCCAGAGTCCCATGAACACTGAAGCTTTCTTT.

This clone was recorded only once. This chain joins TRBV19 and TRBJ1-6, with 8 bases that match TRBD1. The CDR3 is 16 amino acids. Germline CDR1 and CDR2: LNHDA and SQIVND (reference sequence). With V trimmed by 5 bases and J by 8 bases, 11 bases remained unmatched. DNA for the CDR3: TGTGCCAGTAGTGCCCGGACAGGGCGTTTTGATTCACCCCTCCACTTT. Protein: CASSARTGRFDSPLHF. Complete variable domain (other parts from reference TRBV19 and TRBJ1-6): DGGITQSPKYLFRKEGQNVTLSCEQNLNHDAMYWYRQDPGQGLRLIYYSQIVNDFQKGDIAEGYSVSREKKESFPLTVTSAQKNPTAFYLCASSARTGRFDSPLHFGNGTRLTVT.

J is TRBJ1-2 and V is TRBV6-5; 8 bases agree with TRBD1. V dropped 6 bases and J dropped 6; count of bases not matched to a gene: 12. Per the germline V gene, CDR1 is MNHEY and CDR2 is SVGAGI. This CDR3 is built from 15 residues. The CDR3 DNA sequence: TGTGCCAGCAGACTCGGACAGGGAAGGGTGGATGGCTACACCTTC. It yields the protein CASRLGQGRVDGYTF.

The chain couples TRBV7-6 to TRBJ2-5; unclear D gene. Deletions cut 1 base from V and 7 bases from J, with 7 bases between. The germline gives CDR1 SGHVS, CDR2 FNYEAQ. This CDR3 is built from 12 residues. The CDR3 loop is CASSLDRGTQYF. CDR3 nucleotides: TGTGCCAGCAGCTTAGATCGCGGGACCCAGTACTTC.

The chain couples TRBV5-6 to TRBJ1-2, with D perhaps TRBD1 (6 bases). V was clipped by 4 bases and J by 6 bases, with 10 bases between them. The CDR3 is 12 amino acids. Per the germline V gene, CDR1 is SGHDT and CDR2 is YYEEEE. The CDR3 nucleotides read TGTGCCAGCAGCCCCGGACAGAATGGCTACACCTTC. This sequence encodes CASSPGQNGYTF.

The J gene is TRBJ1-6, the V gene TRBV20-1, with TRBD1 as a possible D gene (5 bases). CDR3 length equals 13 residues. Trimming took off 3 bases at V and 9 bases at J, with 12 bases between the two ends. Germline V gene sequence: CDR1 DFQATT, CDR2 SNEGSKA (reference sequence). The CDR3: CSASGGRVSPLHF. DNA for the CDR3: TGCAGTGCTAGTGGGGGGAGGGTTTCACCCCTCCACTTT.

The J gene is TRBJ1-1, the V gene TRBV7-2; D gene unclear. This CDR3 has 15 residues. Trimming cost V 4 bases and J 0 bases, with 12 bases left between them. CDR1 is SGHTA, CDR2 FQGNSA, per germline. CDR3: CASSSNQNMNTEAFF. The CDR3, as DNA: TGTGCCAGCAGCTCAAACCAGAACATGAACACTGAAGCTTTCTTT.

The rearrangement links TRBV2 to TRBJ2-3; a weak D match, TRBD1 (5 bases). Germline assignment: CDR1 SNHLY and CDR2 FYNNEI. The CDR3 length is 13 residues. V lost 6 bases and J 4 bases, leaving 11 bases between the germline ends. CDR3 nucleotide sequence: TGTGCCAGCAGAGGCAGGGCCGCAGATACGCAGTATTTT. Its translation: CASRGRAADTQYF.

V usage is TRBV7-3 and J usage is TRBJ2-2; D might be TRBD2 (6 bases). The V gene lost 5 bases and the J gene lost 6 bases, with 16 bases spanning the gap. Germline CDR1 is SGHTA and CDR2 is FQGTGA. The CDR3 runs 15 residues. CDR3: CASSPPGLGSGELFF. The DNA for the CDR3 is TGTGCCAGCAGCCCACCGGGACTGGGCTCCGGGGAGCTGTTTTTT. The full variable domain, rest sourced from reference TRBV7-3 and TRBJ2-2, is GAGVSQTPSNKVTEKGKYVELRCDPISGHTALYWYRQSLGQGPEFLIYFQGTGAADDSGLPNDRFFAVRPEGSVSTLKIQRTERGDSAVYLCASSPPGLGSGELFFGEGSRLTVL.

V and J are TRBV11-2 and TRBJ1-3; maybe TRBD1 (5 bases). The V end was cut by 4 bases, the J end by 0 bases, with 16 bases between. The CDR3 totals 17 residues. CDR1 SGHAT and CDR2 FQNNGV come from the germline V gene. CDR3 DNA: TGTGCCAGCAGCTCAGGATCGGGACTCAGCTCTGGAAACACCATATATTTT. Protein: CASSSGSGLSSGNTIYF.

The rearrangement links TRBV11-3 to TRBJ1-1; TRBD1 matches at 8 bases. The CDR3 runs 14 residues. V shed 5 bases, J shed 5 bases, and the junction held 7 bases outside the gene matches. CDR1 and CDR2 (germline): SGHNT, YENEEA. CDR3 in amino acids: CASSVRQGRTEAFF. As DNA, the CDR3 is TGTGCCAGCAGCGTCAGACAGGGGCGGACTGAAGCTTTCTTT. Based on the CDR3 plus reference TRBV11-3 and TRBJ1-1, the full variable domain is EAGVVQSPRYKIIEKKQPVAFWCNPISGHNTLYWYLQNLGQGPELLIRYENEEAVDDSQLPKDRFSAERLKGVDSTLKIQPAELGDSAVYLCASSVRQGRTEAFFGQGTRLTVV.

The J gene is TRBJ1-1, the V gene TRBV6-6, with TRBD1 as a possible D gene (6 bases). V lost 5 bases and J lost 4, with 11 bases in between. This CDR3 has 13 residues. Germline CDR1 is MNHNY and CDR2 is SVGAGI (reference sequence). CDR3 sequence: CASSNQGPTEAFF. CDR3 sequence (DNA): TGTGCCAGCAGTAATCAGGGGCCCACTGAAGCTTTCTTT.

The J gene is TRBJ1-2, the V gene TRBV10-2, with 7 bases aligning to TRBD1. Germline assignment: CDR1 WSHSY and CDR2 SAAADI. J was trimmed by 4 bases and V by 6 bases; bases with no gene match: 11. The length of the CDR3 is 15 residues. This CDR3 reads CASREIQGSSYGYTF. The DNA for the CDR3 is TGCGCCAGCAGGGAAATACAGGGGTCCTCCTATGGCTACACCTTC.

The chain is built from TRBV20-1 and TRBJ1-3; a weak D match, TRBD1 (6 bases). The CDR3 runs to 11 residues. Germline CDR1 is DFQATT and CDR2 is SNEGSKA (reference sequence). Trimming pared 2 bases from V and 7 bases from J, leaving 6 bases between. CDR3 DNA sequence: TGCAGTGCTAGACAGGGGAACACCATATATTTT. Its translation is CSARQGNTIYF.

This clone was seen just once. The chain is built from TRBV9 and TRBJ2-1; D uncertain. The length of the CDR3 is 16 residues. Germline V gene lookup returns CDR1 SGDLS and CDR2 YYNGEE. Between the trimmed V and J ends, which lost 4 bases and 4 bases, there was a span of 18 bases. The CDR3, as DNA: TGTGCCAGCAGCTCGACCTCAGGTGGCGGTTACAATGAGCAGTTCTTC. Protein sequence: CASSSTSGGGYNEQFF.

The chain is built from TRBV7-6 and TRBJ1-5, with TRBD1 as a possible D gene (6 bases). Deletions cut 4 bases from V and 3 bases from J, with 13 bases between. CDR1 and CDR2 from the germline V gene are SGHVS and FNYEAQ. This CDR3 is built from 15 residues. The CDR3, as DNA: TGTGCCAGCAGCTCCGCGGACAGAGTCAATCAGCCCCAGCATTTT. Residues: CASSSADRVNQPQHF.

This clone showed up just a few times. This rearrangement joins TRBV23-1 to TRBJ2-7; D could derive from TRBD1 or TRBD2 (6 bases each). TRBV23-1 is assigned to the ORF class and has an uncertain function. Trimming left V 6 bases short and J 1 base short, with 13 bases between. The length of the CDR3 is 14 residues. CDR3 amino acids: CASRLGGRSYEQYF. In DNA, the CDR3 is TGCGCCAGCAGGCTAGGGGGGAGATCCTACGAGCAGTACTTC.

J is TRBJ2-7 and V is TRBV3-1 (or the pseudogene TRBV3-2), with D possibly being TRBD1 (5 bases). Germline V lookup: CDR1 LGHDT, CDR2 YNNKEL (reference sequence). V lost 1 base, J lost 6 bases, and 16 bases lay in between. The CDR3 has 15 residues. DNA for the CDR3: TGTGCCAGCAGCCAAGGCGGCAGGGCTACCTCCGAGCAGTACTTC. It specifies CASSQGGRATSEQYF.

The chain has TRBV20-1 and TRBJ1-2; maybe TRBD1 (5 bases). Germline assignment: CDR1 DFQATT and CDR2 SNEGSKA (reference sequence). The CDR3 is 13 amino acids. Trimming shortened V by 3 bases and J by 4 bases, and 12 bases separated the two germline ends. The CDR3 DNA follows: TGCAGTGCTAGTTGGGACGTACTCTATGGCTACACCTTC. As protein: CSASWDVLYGYTF.

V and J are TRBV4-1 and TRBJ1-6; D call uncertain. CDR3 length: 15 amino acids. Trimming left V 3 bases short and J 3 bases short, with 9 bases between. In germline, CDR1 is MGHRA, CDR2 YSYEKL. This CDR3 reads CASSHVGIYNSPLHF. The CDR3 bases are TGCGCCAGCAGCCATGTAGGAATCTATAATTCACCCCTCCACTTT.

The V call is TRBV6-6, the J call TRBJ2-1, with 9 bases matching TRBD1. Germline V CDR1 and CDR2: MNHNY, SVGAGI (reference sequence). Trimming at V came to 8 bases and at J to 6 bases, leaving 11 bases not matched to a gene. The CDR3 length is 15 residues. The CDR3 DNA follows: TGTGCCAGCTCCAACCGGGACAGGGTAGGCAATGAGCAGTTCTTC. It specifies CASSNRDRVGNEQFF.

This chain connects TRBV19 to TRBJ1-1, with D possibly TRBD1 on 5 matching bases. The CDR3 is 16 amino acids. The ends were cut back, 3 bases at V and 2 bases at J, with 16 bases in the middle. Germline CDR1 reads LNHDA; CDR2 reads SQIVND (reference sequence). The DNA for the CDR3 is TGTGCCAGTAGTATCTCCCTAAGGGGCGGAAACACTGAAGCTTTCTTT. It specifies CASSISLRGGNTEAFF. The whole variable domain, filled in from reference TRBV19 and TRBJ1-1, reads DGGITQSPKYLFRKEGQNVTLSCEQNLNHDAMYWYRQDPGQGLRLIYYSQIVNDFQKGDIAEGYSVSREKKESFPLTVTSAQKNPTAFYLCASSISLRGGNTEAFFGQGTRLTVV.

CDR3 amino acids: CASSYAANTEAFF. CDR3 coding DNA: TGTGCCAGCAGTTACGCGGCGAACACTGAAGCTTTCTTT. This rearrangement joins TRBV6-5 to TRBJ1-1; unclear D gene. This CDR3 contains 13 residues. The V end was cut by 2 bases, the J end by 1 base, with 5 bases between. Germline CDR1 MNHEY, CDR2 SVGAGI.

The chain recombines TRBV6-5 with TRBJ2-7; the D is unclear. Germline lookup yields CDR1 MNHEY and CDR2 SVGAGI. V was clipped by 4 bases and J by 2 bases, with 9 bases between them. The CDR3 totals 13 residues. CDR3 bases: TGTGCCAGCAGTTCGGACGTCGCCTACGAGCAGTACTTC. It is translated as CASSSDVAYEQYF.

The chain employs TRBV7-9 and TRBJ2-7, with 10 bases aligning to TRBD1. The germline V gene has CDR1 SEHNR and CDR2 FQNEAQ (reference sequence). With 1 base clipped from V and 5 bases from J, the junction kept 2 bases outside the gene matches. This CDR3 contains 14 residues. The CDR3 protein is CASSLGQGADEQYF. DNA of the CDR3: TGTGCCAGCAGCTTAGGACAGGGGGCGGACGAGCAGTACTTC.

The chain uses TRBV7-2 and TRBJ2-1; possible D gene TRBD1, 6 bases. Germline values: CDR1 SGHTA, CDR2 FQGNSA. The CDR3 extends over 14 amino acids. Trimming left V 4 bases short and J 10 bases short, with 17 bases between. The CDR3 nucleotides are TGTGCCAGCAGCTCGCTACAGGGAGAGAACGAGCAGTTCTTC. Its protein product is CASSSLQGENEQFF. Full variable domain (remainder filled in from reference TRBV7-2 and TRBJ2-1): GAGVSQSPSNKVTEKGKDVELRCDPISGHTALYWYRQSLGQGLEFLIYFQGNSAPDKSGLPSDRFSAERTGGSVSTLTIQRTQQEDSAVYLCASSSLQGENEQFFGPGTRLTVL.

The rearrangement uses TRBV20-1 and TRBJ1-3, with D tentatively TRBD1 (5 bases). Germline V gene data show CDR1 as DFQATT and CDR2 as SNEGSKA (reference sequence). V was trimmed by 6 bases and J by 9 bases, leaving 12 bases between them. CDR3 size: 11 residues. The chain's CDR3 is CSAEQGRTIYF. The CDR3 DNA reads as TGCAGTGCGGAGCAGGGACGCACCATATATTTT.